The clone carrying this T cell receptor beta chain has just a few counts. The target antigen is unknown. CDR1 and CDR2 (germline): SGHRS, YFSETQ. Trimming shortened V by 0 bases and J by 5 bases, and 14 bases separated the two germline ends. CDR3 size: 15 residues. This entry is derived from a study of vaccination effects on CD4 cells after COVID-19. Study context: The median interval between the second dose and post-vaccine sampling was 72 days.

Here immunoSEQ multiplex PCR was the method, and the copy in TCRdb shows in-frame clones only, minus some. The sample shows over 30,000 clones, roughly 86% of them seen only once. Prior to sequencing, the ViraFEST assay stimulated PBMC with viral peptide pools, which expanded the antigen-specific CD4+ T cells. Cells that had been cultured for less than eleven days were the source of isolated CD4+ T cells. Subjects were given two BNT162b2 or mRNA-1273 vaccine doses. No vaccinee had earlier SARS-CoV-2 infection, and nucleocapsid antibodies were negative. They grew roughly 2 million PBMC in each well, adding about 10 IU/ml IL-2 and 10 ug/ml peptides. Days 3 and 7 saw half the medium replaced with IL-2 medium.

The source is a human donor who received a COVID-19 vaccine. Some clones in this sample may be carry-over from other donors' samples. The sequences come from CD4+ T cells from PBMCs cultured with HCoV-NL63 spike peptides, collected after COVID-19 vaccination. This chain uses TRBV5-1 with TRBJ2-5; D is unclear. The CDR3 DNA follows: TGCGCCAGCAGCTTGGAGGGTTTGGATAGCGAGACCCAGTACTTC. Its translation: CASSLEGLDSETQYF.